Below, 28 T cell receptor beta chains from the same sample are listed, as sequenced in a study of T-cell reconstitution after alpha-beta-depleted transplantation in children. It was with unique molecular identifiers that the TCRbeta library was prepared. Using its own MiXCR run on the PCR reads, TCRdb lists one record per CDR3 protein. The data contain around 490,000 distinct CDR3 sequences, approximately 10% of them seen just once; the ten biggest clones take up around 15%. The sequencing used PBMCs, mostly from graft donor cells, collected 180 days after TCRalphabeta/CD19-depleted stem cell transplant. The receptors stem from a female patient aged 2 to 10 who had a stem cell transplant for aplastic anemia, so the T cells may come from the graft donor.

This clonotype was seen a few times. CDR3 sequence: CASSLRSGDPHNEQFF. The CDR3 nucleotides read TGTGCCAGCAGCTTAAGATCGGGGGACCCCCACAATGAGCAGTTCTTC. J is TRBJ2-1 and V is TRBV7-9; D may be TRBD2 (6 bases). Germline V gene sequence: CDR1 SEHNR, CDR2 FQNEAQ (reference sequence). The ends were cut back, 2 bases at V and 5 bases at J, with 16 bases in the middle. This CDR3 contains 16 residues.

The sample holds a few counts of this clonotype. The chain employs TRBV28 and TRBJ1-3, with D possibly being TRBD1 (5 bases). Germline CDR1 and CDR2: MDHEN and SYDVKM. The CDR3 is made up of 18 amino acids. The ends were cut back, 1 base at V and 1 base at J, with 17 bases in the middle. CDR3 DNA: TGTGCCAGCAGTTTATTGGGCAGTTGGGGCCCATCTGGAAACACCATATATTTT. Translating gives CASSLLGSWGPSGNTIYF.

In this sample, this clonotype turned up many times. This chain connects TRBV18 to TRBJ2-6; D might be TRBD2 (5 bases). This CDR3 is built from 19 residues. V was trimmed by 0 bases and J by 0 bases, leaving 15 bases between them. In germline, CDR1 is KGHSH, CDR2 LQKENI. CDR3 amino acids: CASSPPNSGGISGANVLTF. DNA of the CDR3: TGTGCCAGCTCACCACCGAACTCAGGAGGAATCTCTGGGGCCAACGTCCTGACTTTC.

This clonotype was counted ten times or more. The J gene is TRBJ2-7, the V gene TRBV5-1, with TRBD2 matching 8 bases. The V segment lost 7 bases and the J segment 0 bases; nucleotides outside the gene matches: 6. CDR3 size: 14 residues. Per the germline V gene, CDR1 is SGHRS and CDR2 is YFSETQ. The CDR3 DNA follows: TGCGCCAGCCCACCCACTAGCGGCTCCTACGAGCAGTACGTC. It encodes CASPPTSGSYEQYV.

This clonotype was detected a few times. This rearrangement joins TRBV11-1 to TRBJ2-4; 13 nucleotides align to TRBD2. This CDR3 has 18 residues. Germline V gives CDR1 SGHAT, CDR2 FQDESV (reference sequence). V gave up 3 bases and J gave up 6 bases; unmatched junction bases: 11. CDR3 bases: TGTGCCAGCAGCTTCCCCCCGACTAGCGGGGGGTCCTCAAACATTCAGTACTTC. Translation: CASSFPPTSGGSSNIQYF.

This clonotype has only a few counts. This chain uses TRBV12-5 with TRBJ1-2; no reliable D call. The CDR3 covers 15 residues. CDR1 is LGHNT and CDR2 is FRNRAP in the germline V gene. With 0 bases removed from V and 8 bases from J, the gap between germline ends came to 16 bases. The CDR3 protein is CASGLVGRVRRGYTF. Here the CDR3 DNA reads TGTGCTAGTGGTTTGGTAGGTAGGGTCAGGCGAGGCTACACCTTC.

This clonotype appeared a few times. The germline gene is not matched at one end of the junction; a read error may be the cause. J is TRBJ2-5 and V is TRBV5-1; D perhaps matches TRBD1 (6 bases). The CDR3 contains 14 residues. In germline, CDR1 is SGHRS, CDR2 YFSETQ. The CDR3 DNA sequence: TGCGCCAGCAGTTTGGACAGTTCGGGGGAGACCCAGTACTTC. It specifies CASSLDSSGETQYF.

This chain joins TRBV27 and TRBJ2-7; D is uncertain. The CDR3 sequence is 14 residues long. CDR1 is MNHEY and CDR2 is SMNVEV in the germline V gene (reference sequence). V was trimmed by 8 bases and J by 6 bases, leaving 20 bases between them. The CDR3, as DNA: TGTGCCAGCTGTGCCTCAACCCGCGGAAGCGAGCAGTACGTC. Translated: CASCASTRGSEQYV.

The chain combines TRBV29-1 with TRBJ1-4; 11 nucleotides align to TRBD1. Per germline, CDR1 SQVTM and CDR2 ANQGSEA. This CDR3 is built from 16 residues. Unmatched junction bases numbered 6, after V lost 6 bases and J lost 0 bases. The CDR3 DNA reads TGCAGCGTAGGGACAGGGGGGCTTGCAACTAATGAAAAACTGTTTTTT. Protein sequence: CSVGTGGLATNEKLFF.

This clonotype was seen many times. The J gene is TRBJ2-2, the V gene TRBV7-3, with no clear D. V was trimmed by 1 base and J by 2 bases, leaving 5 bases between them. In germline, CDR1 is SGHTA, CDR2 FQGTGA. The CDR3 length is 14 residues. CDR3 coding DNA: TGTGCCAGCAGCTTAAACCAAAACACCGGGGAGCTGTTTTTT. It encodes CASSLNQNTGELFF.

A single count supports this clonotype. V and J are TRBV7-9 and TRBJ2-7; D remains unclear. V lost 3 bases and J lost 2, with 8 bases in between. The CDR3 contains 13 residues. Germline V lookup: CDR1 SEHNR, CDR2 FQNEAQ (reference sequence). CDR3: CASSFFAAYEQYF. For the CDR3, the DNA is TGTGCCAGCAGCTTCTTTGCCGCCTACGAGCAGTACTTC.

V is TRBV6-1 and J is TRBJ2-1; no definite D call. The CDR3 runs to 17 residues. Trimming took off 5 bases at V and 9 bases at J, with 26 bases between the two ends. Per germline, CDR1 MNHNS and CDR2 SASEGT. The CDR3 is CASSPSSSVVLRSEQFF. CDR3 coding DNA: TGTGCCAGCAGTCCGAGTTCTAGTGTAGTATTGCGCAGTGAGCAGTTCTTC.

This clonotype turned up a few times. The rearrangement links TRBV6-4 to TRBJ2-3; D might be TRBD2 (7 bases). CDR3 size: 14 residues. V lost 6 bases and J 2 bases, leaving 12 bases between the germline ends. The germline V gene has CDR1 MRHNA and CDR2 SNTAGT. DNA of the CDR3: TGTGCCAGCAGCCGAGGGGGGGACACAGATACGCAGTATTTT. Its protein product is CASSRGGDTDTQYF.

J is TRBJ2-5 and V is TRBV7-2, with 9 bases identical to TRBD2. This CDR3 has 15 residues. The V and J ends lost 3 bases and 5 bases, in that order; junction bases with no gene match: 7. Germline CDR1 SGHTA, CDR2 FQGNSA. The CDR3 DNA sequence: TGTGCCAGCAGCTTTGGCGGGAGGGCGGAGGAGACCCAGTACTTC. Translation: CASSFGGRAEETQYF.

The chain has TRBV5-1 and TRBJ2-5; D gene uncertain. CDR1 is SGHRS and CDR2 is YFSETQ in the germline V gene. The CDR3 has 13 amino acids. The germline V and J ends were trimmed by 4 bases and 6 bases, with 13 bases remaining between them. The CDR3 DNA follows: TGCGCCAGCAGCCTGGACCCCGGCCAGACCCAGTACTTC. This sequence encodes CASSLDPGQTQYF.

The V and J genes are TRBV11-2 and TRBJ1-6; 8 nucleotides match TRBD1. This CDR3 has 18 amino acids. The germline CDR1 and CDR2 sequences are SGHAT and FQNNGV. Trimming removed 2 bases from V and 0 bases from J; junction bases left unmatched: 6. The CDR3 nucleotides are TGTGCCAGCAGCTTAAGACAGGGGACGAGCTCCTATAATTCACCCCTCCACTTT. Translated, it gives CASSLRQGTSSYNSPLHF.

The J gene is TRBJ1-1, the V gene TRBV5-1, with D unclear. Germline CDR1 and CDR2: SGHRS and YFSETQ. The length of the CDR3 is 16 residues. V was shortened by 1 base and J by 1 base, with 14 bases between the two germline ends. The CDR3 here is CASSLSRPPGNTEAFF. The DNA for the CDR3 is TGCGCCAGCAGCTTGAGCCGGCCCCCTGGGAACACTGAAGCTTTCTTT.

This clonotype showed up many times. The genes are TRBV7-9 and TRBJ2-1; 9 bases fit TRBD1. Germline-derived CDR1 and CDR2 are SEHNR and FQNEAQ (reference sequence). The CDR3 is 15 residues long. V gave up 0 bases and J gave up 7 bases; unmatched junction bases: 4. CDR3 DNA sequence: TGTGCCAGCAGCTTAGCGGGACAGGGCGAAAATGAGCAGTTCTTC. Its translation is CASSLAGQGENEQFF.

This CDR3 reads CATRPGGLGQETQYF. The CDR3, as DNA: TGTGCCACCAGACCAGGGGGCTTGGGGCAAGAGACCCAGTACTTC. The chain recombines TRBV24-1 with TRBJ2-5, with 8 nucleotides matching TRBD1. Trimming took 7 bases from V and 2 from J; bases not matched to a gene: 8. The CDR3 runs to 15 residues. Germline lookup yields CDR1 KGHDR and CDR2 SFDVKD.

This clonotype was picked up many times. This chain joins TRBV19 and TRBJ2-2; the D is unclear. The germline V and J ends were trimmed by 5 bases and 0 bases, with 4 bases remaining between them. Germline V gene sequence: CDR1 LNHDA, CDR2 SQIVND (reference sequence). This CDR3 is 13 amino acids long. CDR3 in amino acids: CASSRANTGELFF. CDR3 sequence (DNA): TGTGCCAGTAGTCGTGCGAACACCGGGGAGCTGTTTTTT.

About this clonotype: One end of the junction varies from germline; a read error may be responsible. The chain uses TRBV29-1 and TRBJ1-1; D is unclear. Germline loops: CDR1 SQVTM, CDR2 ANQGSEA. The CDR3 covers 14 residues. CDR3 loop: CSVENKGGKAEAFF. In nucleotides, the CDR3 is TGCAGCGTTGAAAACAAGGGCGGGAAGGCTGAAGCTTTCTTC.

The rearrangement uses TRBV7-9 and TRBJ2-1, with D possibly being TRBD1 or TRBD2 (6 bases each). CDR3 length equals 14 residues. V was trimmed by 6 bases and J by 5 bases, leaving 14 bases between them. Looked up from germline, CDR1 is SEHNR and CDR2 is FQNEAQ (reference sequence). DNA of the CDR3: TGTGCCAGCAGAAGGGGGTTAGCGGACAATGAGCAGTTCTTC. It specifies CASRRGLADNEQFF.

This clonotype was seen a few times. The chain combines TRBV5-6 with TRBJ1-1; TRBD1 matches 10 bases. From germline, CDR1 is SGHDT and CDR2 YYEEEE. The CDR3 is 14 residues long. Losses at the gene ends were 2 bases for V and 9 bases for J; bases not matched to a gene: 7. The CDR3 spells CASSLRRQGAQAFF. The DNA of the CDR3 is TGTGCCAGCAGCTTACGAAGACAGGGGGCCCAAGCTTTCTTT.

The rearrangement uses TRBV15 and TRBJ2-7, with a weak D call TRBD2 (5 bases). This CDR3 has 13 amino acids. Germline loops: CDR1 LNHNV, CDR2 YYDKDF (reference sequence). Trimming took off 8 bases at V and 3 bases at J, with 14 bases between the two ends. DNA for the CDR3: TGTGCCACCTCAAGGGAGCGGTTCTACGAGCAGTACGTC. Amino acid sequence: CATSRERFYEQYV.

This clonotype came up a few times. The chain has TRBV5-1 and TRBJ2-1; D might be TRBD1 (6 bases). The CDR3 totals 14 residues. Per germline, CDR1 SGHRS and CDR2 YFSETQ. The V end was cut by 0 bases, the J end by 13 bases, with 17 bases between. The CDR3 bases are TGCGCCAGCAGCTTGGCTACCCCGACAGGTTCTCAGTTCTTC. This encodes CASSLATPTGSQFF.

This clonotype occurred many times. V is TRBV7-3 and J is TRBJ1-1, with TRBD1 as a possible D gene (6 bases). This CDR3 contains 16 residues. Trimming cost V 1 base and J 4 bases, with 16 bases left between them. The germline CDR1 and CDR2 sequences are SGHTA and FQGTGA. CDR3 coding DNA: TGTGCCAGCAGCTTAATGGGCAGGGGAGAATTCACTGAAGCTTTCTTT. Its protein is CASSLMGRGEFTEAFF.

This clonotype has more than one count but fewer than ten. The chain uses TRBV7-6 and TRBJ2-1, with 7 nucleotides matching TRBD2. Losses at the gene ends were 2 bases for V and 5 bases for J; bases not matched to a gene: 6. Germline V CDR1 and CDR2: SGHVS, FNYEAQ. The CDR3 covers 15 residues. The CDR3 bases are TGTGCCAGCAGCTTATATCTAGCGGCACACAATGAGCAGTTCTTC. This translates into CASSLYLAAHNEQFF.

As DNA, the CDR3 is TGCAGCGTTGAAGATTGGCCAGGGGGCAGAAACACCATATATTTT. It yields the protein CSVEDWPGGRNTIYF. V and J are TRBV29-1 and TRBJ1-3; 8 nucleotides match TRBD1. CDR1 is SQVTM and CDR2 is ANQGSEA in the germline V gene. The CDR3 has 15 amino acids. The V segment lost 0 bases and the J segment 5 bases; nucleotides outside the gene matches: 6.